This T cell receptor (beta chain) was recovered during a study of T-cell reconstitution after alpha-beta-depleted transplantation in children. Study results and limitations: Two months or so post-transplant, alpha-beta T cells reportedly derived from several hundred expanded graft clones. T cells produced anew were the main source of T-cell counts and diversity one year after transplant. Some patients' high day-60 TCRbeta diversity was traced to surviving recipient T cells and thymic progenitors.

The TCRbeta library was prepared with unique molecular identifiers. Each CDR3 protein is one row after TCRdb ran MiXCR on the PCR reads. Here the sample spans more than 400,000 distinct CDR3 sequences, about 45% being singletons. Germline V lookup: CDR1 MDHEN, CDR2 SYDVKM. V was trimmed by 3 bases and J by 4 bases, leaving 12 bases between them. The CDR3 runs to 14 residues. This clonotype was picked up a small number of times. Its cognate antigen is unknown. Sample: PBMCs, taken before TCRalphabeta/CD19-depleted stem cell transplant. The TCR was taken from a girl aged 2-10 years with aplastic anemia, due to receive a stem cell transplant. The rearrangement uses TRBV28 and TRBJ1-2; D is ambiguous. Here the CDR3 DNA reads TGTGCCAGCAGTTTTGGTCAGGCGGGCTATGGCTACACCTTC. Translation: CASSFGQAGYGYTF.